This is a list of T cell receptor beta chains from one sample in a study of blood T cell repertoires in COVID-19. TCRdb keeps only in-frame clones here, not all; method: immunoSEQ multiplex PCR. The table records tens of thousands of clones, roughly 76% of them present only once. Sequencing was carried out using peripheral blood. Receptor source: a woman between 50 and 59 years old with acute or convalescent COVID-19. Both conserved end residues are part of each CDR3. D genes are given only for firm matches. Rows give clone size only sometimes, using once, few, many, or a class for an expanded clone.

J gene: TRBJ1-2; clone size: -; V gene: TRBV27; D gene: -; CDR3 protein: CASRGLANYGYTF; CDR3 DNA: TGTGCCAGCAGGGGACTGGCTAACTATGGCTACACCTTC
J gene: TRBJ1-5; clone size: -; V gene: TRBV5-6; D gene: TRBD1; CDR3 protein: CASRRQGEGQPQHF; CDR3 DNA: TGTGCCAGCAGAAGACAGGGTGAAGGTCAGCCCCAGCATTTT
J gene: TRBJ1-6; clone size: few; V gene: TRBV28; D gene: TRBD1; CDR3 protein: CASSGGTGYNSPLHF; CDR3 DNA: TGTGCCAGCAGTGGGGGGACAGGCTATAATTCACCCCTCCACTTT
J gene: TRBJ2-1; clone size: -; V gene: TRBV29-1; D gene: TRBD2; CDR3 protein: CSGRLAGRNEQFF; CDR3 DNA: TGCAGCGGGAGACTAGCGGGGCGGAATGAGCAGTTCTTC
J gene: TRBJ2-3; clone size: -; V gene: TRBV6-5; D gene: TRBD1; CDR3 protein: CASRADRPTDTQYF; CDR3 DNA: TGTGCCAGCAGGGCGGACAGGCCCACAGATACGCAGTATTTT
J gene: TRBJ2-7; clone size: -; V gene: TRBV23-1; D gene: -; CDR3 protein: CASQEGSRPYEQYF; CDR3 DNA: TGCGCCAGCCAAGAGGGCAGCCGACCCTACGAGCAGTACTTC
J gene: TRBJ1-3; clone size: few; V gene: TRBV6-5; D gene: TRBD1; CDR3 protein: CASSYPGQGGNTIYF; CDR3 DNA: TGTGCCAGCAGTTACCCCGGACAGGGGGGAAACACCATATATTTT
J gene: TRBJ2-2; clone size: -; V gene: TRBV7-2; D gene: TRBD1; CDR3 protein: CASSSGGSNTGELFF; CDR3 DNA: TGTGCCAGCAGTTCAGGGGGCTCGAACACCGGGGAGCTGTTTTTT
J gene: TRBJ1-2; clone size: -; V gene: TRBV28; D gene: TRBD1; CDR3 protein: CASRGTGGFSYTF; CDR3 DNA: TGTGCCAGCAGAGGGACAGGGGGCTTCTCCTACACCTTC
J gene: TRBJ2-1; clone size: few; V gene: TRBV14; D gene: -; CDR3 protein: CASSQGARLLSNEQFF; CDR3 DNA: TGTGCCAGCAGCCAAGGAGCTCGTCTATTATCCAATGAGCAGTTCTTC
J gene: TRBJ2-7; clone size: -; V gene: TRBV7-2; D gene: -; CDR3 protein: CASSLGLVSSHEQYF; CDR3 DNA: TGTGCCAGCAGCTTAGGGCTAGTGAGTTCCCACGAGCAGTACTTC
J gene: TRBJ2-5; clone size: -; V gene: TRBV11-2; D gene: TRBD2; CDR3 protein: CASSFEGTSGAQTQYF; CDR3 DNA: TGTGCCAGCAGCTTTGAGGGTACTAGCGGGGCCCAGACCCAGTACTTC
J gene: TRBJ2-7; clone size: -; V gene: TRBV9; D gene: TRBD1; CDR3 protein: CASSVGQGPWEQYF; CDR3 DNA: TGTGCCAGCAGCGTAGGACAGGGGCCCTGGGAGCAGTACTTC
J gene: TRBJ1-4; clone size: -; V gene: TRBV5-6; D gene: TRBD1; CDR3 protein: CASSAGQGNEKLFF; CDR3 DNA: TGTGCCAGCAGCGCGGGACAGGGGAATGAAAAACTGTTTTTT
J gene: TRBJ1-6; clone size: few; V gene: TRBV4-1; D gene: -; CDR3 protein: CASSQGQSNSPLHF; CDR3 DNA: TGCGCCAGCAGCCAAGGGCAGTCTAATTCACCCCTCCACTTT
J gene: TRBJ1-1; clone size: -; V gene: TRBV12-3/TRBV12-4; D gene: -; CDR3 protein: CASSSSVNTEAFF; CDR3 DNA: TGTGCCAGCAGCTCCTCAGTGAACACTGAAGCTTTCTTT
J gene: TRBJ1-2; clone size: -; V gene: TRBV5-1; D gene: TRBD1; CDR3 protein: CASSPPDRGRFDGYTF; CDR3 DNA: TGCGCCAGCAGCCCCCCGGACAGGGGGCGCTTTGATGGCTACACCTTC
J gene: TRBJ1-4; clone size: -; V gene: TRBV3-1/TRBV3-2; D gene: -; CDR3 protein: CASSQRGKAGEKLFF; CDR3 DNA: TGTGCCAGCAGCCAACGAGGGAAGGCGGGTGAAAAACTGTTTTTT
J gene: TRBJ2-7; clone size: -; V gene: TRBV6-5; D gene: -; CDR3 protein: CASSFPGAYEQYF; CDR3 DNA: TGTGCCAGCAGTTTCCCGGGGGCCTACGAGCAGTACTTC
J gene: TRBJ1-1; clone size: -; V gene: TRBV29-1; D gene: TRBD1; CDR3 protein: CSVLGGQGNTEAFF; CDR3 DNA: TGCAGCGTCCTGGGGGGACAGGGAAACACTGAAGCTTTCTTT
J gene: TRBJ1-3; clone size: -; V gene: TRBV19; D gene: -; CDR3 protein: CASSRGDTIYF; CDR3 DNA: TGTGCCAGTAGCCGCGGCGACACCATATATTTT
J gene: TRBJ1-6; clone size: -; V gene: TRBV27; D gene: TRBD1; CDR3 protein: CASSLVPGTGGNSPLHF; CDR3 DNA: TGTGCCAGCAGTTTAGTGCCCGGGACAGGGGGAAATTCACCCCTCCACTTT
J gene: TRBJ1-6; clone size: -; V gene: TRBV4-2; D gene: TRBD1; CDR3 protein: CASSPENRGRNSPLHF; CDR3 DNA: TGTGCCAGCAGCCCGGAAAACAGGGGTAGGAATTCACCCCTCCACTTT
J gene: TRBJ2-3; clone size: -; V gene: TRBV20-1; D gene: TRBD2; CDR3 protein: CSASSRGGYTDTQYF; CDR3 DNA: TGCAGTGCTAGTTCACGCGGGGGATACACAGATACGCAGTATTTT
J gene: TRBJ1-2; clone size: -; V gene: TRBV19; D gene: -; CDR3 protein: CASSKSGGKPYGYTF; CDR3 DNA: TGTGCCAGTAGTAAATCTGGAGGGAAACCCTATGGCTACACCTTC
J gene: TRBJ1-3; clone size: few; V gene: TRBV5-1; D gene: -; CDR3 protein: CASSLGRTENTIYF; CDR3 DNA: TGCGCCAGCAGCTTGGGCAGGACAGAGAACACCATATATTTT
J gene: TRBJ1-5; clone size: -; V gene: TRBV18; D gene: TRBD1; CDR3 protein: CASSPQGDQPQHF; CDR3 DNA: TGTGCCAGCTCACCGCAGGGGGATCAGCCCCAGCATTTT
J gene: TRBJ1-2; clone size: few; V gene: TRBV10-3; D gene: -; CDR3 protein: CAISERGRGSYGYTF; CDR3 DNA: TGTGCCATCAGTGAAAGAGGGAGGGGAAGCTATGGCTACACCTTC
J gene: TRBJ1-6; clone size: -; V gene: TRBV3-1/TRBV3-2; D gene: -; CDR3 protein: CASSHTGSPLHF; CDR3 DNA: TGTGCCAGCAGCCACACAGGGTCACCCCTCCACTTT
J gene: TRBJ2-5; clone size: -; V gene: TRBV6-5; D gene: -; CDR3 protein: CASTSGLETQYF; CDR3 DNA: TGTGCCAGCACGTCAGGGTTAGAGACCCAGTACTTC
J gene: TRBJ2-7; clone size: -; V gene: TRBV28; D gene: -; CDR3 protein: CASTYTQGLLYEQYF; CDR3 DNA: TGTGCCAGCACCTACACCCAGGGGCTCCTCTACGAGCAGTACTTC
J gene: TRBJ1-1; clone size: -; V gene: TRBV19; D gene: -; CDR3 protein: CASTPTGQKLNTEAFF; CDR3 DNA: TGTGCCAGTACCCCTACAGGACAAAAACTGAACACTGAAGCTTTCTTT
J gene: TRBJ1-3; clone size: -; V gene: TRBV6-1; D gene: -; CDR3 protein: CASTGVIGNTIYF; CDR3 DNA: TGTGCCAGCACGGGGGTGATTGGAAACACCATATATTTT